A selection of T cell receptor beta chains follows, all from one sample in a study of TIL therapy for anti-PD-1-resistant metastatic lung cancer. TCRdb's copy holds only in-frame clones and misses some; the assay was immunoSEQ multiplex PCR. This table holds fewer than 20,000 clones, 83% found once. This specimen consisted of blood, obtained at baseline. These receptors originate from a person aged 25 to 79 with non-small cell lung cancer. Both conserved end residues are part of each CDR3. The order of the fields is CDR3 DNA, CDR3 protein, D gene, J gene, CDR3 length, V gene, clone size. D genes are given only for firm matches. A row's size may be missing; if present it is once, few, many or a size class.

CDR3nt: TGTGCCAGCAGTTTGACGGGGCAGGGGGAAAAACTGTTTTTT; CDR3aa: CASSLTGQGEKLFF; d_gene: NA; j_gene: TRBJ1-4; len: 14; v_gene: TRBV6-6; abundance: NA
CDR3nt: TGTGCCAGTAGGGAGACGGGCTCCCCCCTCCACTTT; CDR3aa: CASRETGSPLHF; d_gene: NA; j_gene: TRBJ1-6; len: 12; v_gene: TRBV19; abundance: NA
CDR3nt: TGTGCCAGTAGTAAACAGGGGGGAAACACTGAAGCTTTCTTT; CDR3aa: CASSKQGGNTEAFF; d_gene: TRBD1; j_gene: TRBJ1-1; len: 14; v_gene: TRBV19; abundance: NA
CDR3nt: TGTGCCAGCTCACCAGAACGCGTCCCCCGCGGAGAGACCCAGTACTTC; CDR3aa: CASSPERVPRGETQYF; d_gene: NA; j_gene: TRBJ2-5; len: 16; v_gene: TRBV18; abundance: NA
CDR3nt: TGCGCCAGCAGCCTGTTGACAGGTTCGGAAGCTTTCTTT; CDR3aa: CASSLLTGSEAFF; d_gene: NA; j_gene: TRBJ1-1; len: 13; v_gene: TRBV4-1; abundance: NA
CDR3nt: TGTGCCAGCTCCCATGGCAGGGCTGAGGTGCAGTACTTC; CDR3aa: CASSHGRAEVQYF; d_gene: NA; j_gene: TRBJ2-7; len: 13; v_gene: TRBV6-1; abundance: NA
CDR3nt: TGCAGCGTTGGGGAGGGGTCTGGAAACACCATATATTTT; CDR3aa: CSVGEGSGNTIYF; d_gene: NA; j_gene: TRBJ1-3; len: 13; v_gene: TRBV29-1; abundance: NA
CDR3nt: TGTGCCAGCAGCTCCACAGGGGGCTACAATGAGCAGTTCTTC; CDR3aa: CASSSTGGYNEQFF; d_gene: TRBD1; j_gene: TRBJ2-1; len: 14; v_gene: TRBV11-2; abundance: NA
CDR3nt: TGTGCCAGCAGCCAAGGACCCGGGCGAGCAGTACTTCCGGGCGAGCAGTACTTC; CDR3aa: CASSQGPGRAVLPGEQYF; d_gene: NA; j_gene: TRBJ2-7; len: 18; v_gene: TRBV4-2; abundance: NA
CDR3nt: TGTGCCAGCAGTTTATGGTCCGGGAGGGGGAGTGACGAGCAGTACTTC; CDR3aa: CASSLWSGRGSDEQYF; d_gene: TRBD2; j_gene: TRBJ2-7; len: 16; v_gene: TRBV28; abundance: NA
CDR3nt: TGTGCCAGTAGTATAGGTTGGCTAGAGGCAGATACGCAGTATTTT; CDR3aa: CASSIGWLEADTQYF; d_gene: NA; j_gene: TRBJ2-3; len: 15; v_gene: TRBV19; abundance: NA
CDR3nt: TGCGCCAGCAGCTTGGATTTGGGGGCGCGAGGAAACACCATATATTTT; CDR3aa: CASSLDLGARGNTIYF; d_gene: NA; j_gene: TRBJ1-3; len: 16; v_gene: TRBV5-1; abundance: NA
CDR3nt: TGTGCCAGTAGTCGGCGGGAGGGGAGATATGGCTACACCTTC; CDR3aa: CASSRREGRYGYTF; d_gene: NA; j_gene: TRBJ1-2; len: 14; v_gene: TRBV19; abundance: NA
CDR3nt: TGCAGCGCTGGGGCAATTGCCGGGACAGTCAACACTGAAGCTTTCTTT; CDR3aa: CSAGAIAGTVNTEAFF; d_gene: TRBD1; j_gene: TRBJ1-1; len: 16; v_gene: TRBV29-1; abundance: once
CDR3nt: TGTGCCAGCAGTTCGCCCGGGACTAGCGGGGGGGATGGCACAGATACGCAGTATTTT; CDR3aa: CASSSPGTSGGDGTDTQYF; d_gene: TRBD2; j_gene: TRBJ2-3; len: 19; v_gene: TRBV27; abundance: few
CDR3nt: TGTGCCAGTAGTGCCGGGATTACTTACGAGCAGTACTTC; CDR3aa: CASSAGITYEQYF; d_gene: NA; j_gene: TRBJ2-7; len: 13; v_gene: TRBV19; abundance: NA
CDR3nt: TGTGCCAGCAGCTTTTATTTCCGAGGGACTCGGCACGAGCAGTACTTC; CDR3aa: CASSFYFRGTRHEQYF; d_gene: NA; j_gene: TRBJ2-7; len: 16; v_gene: TRBV5-6; abundance: NA
CDR3nt: TGTGCCAGCTCACCAGATTGGAGCAATCAGCCCCAGCATTTT; CDR3aa: CASSPDWSNQPQHF; d_gene: NA; j_gene: TRBJ1-5; len: 14; v_gene: TRBV18; abundance: NA
CDR3nt: TGTGCCAGCGCAACCGTCGGGGGTGGAACAGATACGCAGTATTTT; CDR3aa: CASATVGGGTDTQYF; d_gene: NA; j_gene: TRBJ2-3; len: 15; v_gene: TRBV14; abundance: NA
CDR3nt: TGTGCCAGCAGCCCATCGGCGGATACGCAGTATTTT; CDR3aa: CASSPSADTQYF; d_gene: NA; j_gene: TRBJ2-3; len: 12; v_gene: TRBV7-2; abundance: NA
CDR3nt: TGCGCCAGCAGCCACGGAAGGGCCCCCCAGAACACTGAAGCTTTCTTT; CDR3aa: CASSHGRAPQNTEAFF; d_gene: NA; j_gene: TRBJ1-1; len: 16; v_gene: TRBV4-1; abundance: NA
CDR3nt: TGTGCCAGCAGCCAGTTGGACAGGGAAGTCTACAATGAGCAGTTCTTC; CDR3aa: CASSQLDREVYNEQFF; d_gene: TRBD1; j_gene: TRBJ2-1; len: 16; v_gene: TRBV7-8; abundance: NA
CDR3nt: TGTGCCTGGAGTGAGACAGGGGCTGGAAACACCATATATTTT; CDR3aa: CAWSETGAGNTIYF; d_gene: TRBD1; j_gene: TRBJ1-3; len: 14; v_gene: TRBV30; abundance: NA
CDR3nt: TGCGCCAGCAGCCGCACCCGGGGCGGCCATCCAAGTATTACAGATACGCAGTATTTT; CDR3aa: CASSRTRGGHPSITDTQYF; d_gene: NA; j_gene: TRBJ2-3; len: 19; v_gene: TRBV4-3; abundance: NA
CDR3nt: TGTGCCAGCAGCTTCCGGACAGGGGACACCGGGGAGCTGTTTTTT; CDR3aa: CASSFRTGDTGELFF; d_gene: TRBD1; j_gene: TRBJ2-2; len: 15; v_gene: TRBV9; abundance: NA
CDR3nt: TGCGCCAGCAGCTCGGGACGGAGCAATCAGCCCCAGCATTTT; CDR3aa: CASSSGRSNQPQHF; d_gene: NA; j_gene: TRBJ1-5; len: 14; v_gene: TRBV5-1; abundance: NA
CDR3nt: TGTGCCAGCAGTGACTCGGGCAGGGCCAATTCACCCCTCCACTTT; CDR3aa: CASSDSGRANSPLHF; d_gene: NA; j_gene: TRBJ1-6; len: 15; v_gene: TRBV6-4; abundance: NA
CDR3nt: TGTGCCAGCAGCTTAAGGACGGGAGAAAAACTGTTTTTT; CDR3aa: CASSLRTGEKLFF; d_gene: NA; j_gene: TRBJ1-4; len: 13; v_gene: TRBV13; abundance: NA
CDR3nt: TGTGCCAGCAGCTACACAGGGACCGGGGCCAACGTCCTGACTTTC; CDR3aa: CASSYTGTGANVLTF; d_gene: NA; j_gene: TRBJ2-6; len: 15; v_gene: TRBV6-1; abundance: NA
CDR3nt: TGTGCCAGTAGTCGCCGGGGGAGGGCAGATATGAACACTGAAGCTTTCTTT; CDR3aa: CASSRRGRADMNTEAFF; d_gene: NA; j_gene: TRBJ1-1; len: 17; v_gene: TRBV19; abundance: NA
CDR3nt: TGTGCCAGCAGCTTCCTAGCGGGGAACACCGGGGAGCTGTTTTTT; CDR3aa: CASSFLAGNTGELFF; d_gene: TRBD2; j_gene: TRBJ2-2; len: 15; v_gene: TRBV7-2; abundance: few
CDR3nt: TGTGCCAGCAGTTACGACACCTACCTTAACTATGGCTACACCTTC; CDR3aa: CASSYDTYLNYGYTF; d_gene: NA; j_gene: TRBJ1-2; len: 15; v_gene: TRBV6-6; abundance: once
CDR3nt: TGTGCCATCAGTGAGTCGGAGGCGGTGGGGGAAAGGCTGTTTTTT; CDR3aa: CAISESEAVGERLFF; d_gene: NA; j_gene: TRBJ1-4; len: 15; v_gene: TRBV10-3; abundance: NA
CDR3nt: TGTGCCAGCAGCATGTACAGTCATGGCTACACCTTC; CDR3aa: CASSMYSHGYTF; d_gene: NA; j_gene: TRBJ1-2; len: 12; v_gene: TRBV5-6; abundance: NA
CDR3nt: TGTGCCAGCAGCTTGTGGACGACTGAGCAGTTCTTC; CDR3aa: CASSLWTTEQFF; d_gene: NA; j_gene: TRBJ2-1; len: 12; v_gene: TRBV5-4; abundance: NA
CDR3nt: TGCGCCAGCAGCTTCGGGGCCAATAATGAAAAACTGTTTTTT; CDR3aa: CASSFGANNEKLFF; d_gene: NA; j_gene: TRBJ1-4; len: 14; v_gene: TRBV5-1; abundance: NA
CDR3nt: TGTGCCAGCAGCTTATTCACAGGGACCTACGAGCAGTACTTC; CDR3aa: CASSLFTGTYEQYF; d_gene: NA; j_gene: TRBJ2-7; len: 14; v_gene: TRBV7-2; abundance: once
CDR3nt: TGTGCCAGCAGCCCGACGGGGTACACCGGGGAGCTGTTTTTT; CDR3aa: CASSPTGYTGELFF; d_gene: NA; j_gene: TRBJ2-2; len: 14; v_gene: TRBV7-9; abundance: NA
CDR3nt: TGTGCCAGCAGTGAATGGCTAGCGGGAGGGAAGAACACCGGGGAGCTGTTTTTT; CDR3aa: CASSEWLAGGKNTGELFF; d_gene: TRBD2; j_gene: TRBJ2-2; len: 18; v_gene: TRBV6-1; abundance: NA
CDR3nt: TGTGCCAGCAGCGTTACCGGGACAACCTCCTACAATGAGCAGTTCTTC; CDR3aa: CASSVTGTTSYNEQFF; d_gene: NA; j_gene: TRBJ2-1; len: 16; v_gene: TRBV11-1; abundance: NA
CDR3nt: TGCGCCAGCAGCCAAGGCTCGACAGGGTTCAACGAGCAGTACTTC; CDR3aa: CASSQGSTGFNEQYF; d_gene: TRBD1; j_gene: TRBJ2-7; len: 15; v_gene: TRBV4-3; abundance: NA
CDR3nt: TGTGCCAGCAACTTCGAACGGAATGAGCAGTTCTTC; CDR3aa: CASNFERNEQFF; d_gene: NA; j_gene: TRBJ2-1; len: 12; v_gene: TRBV6-1; abundance: once
CDR3nt: TGTGCCAGCAGCCAAGATAGCAACATTCAGTACTTC; CDR3aa: CASSQDSNIQYF; d_gene: NA; j_gene: TRBJ2-4; len: 12; v_gene: TRBV4-2; abundance: NA
CDR3nt: TGTGCCAGCAGACCCCCCCCGAACACCGGGGAGCTGTTTTTT; CDR3aa: CASRPPPNTGELFF; d_gene: NA; j_gene: TRBJ2-2; len: 14; v_gene: TRBV9; abundance: NA
CDR3nt: TGTGCCAGCAGGGCGGGACAGGGAAGCTTCTACGAGCAGTACTTC; CDR3aa: CASRAGQGSFYEQYF; d_gene: TRBD1; j_gene: TRBJ2-7; len: 15; v_gene: TRBV2; abundance: NA
CDR3nt: TGCGCCAGCAGCTTGGGATTTAGACAGGCGCTGAATGAAAAACTGTTTTTT; CDR3aa: CASSLGFRQALNEKLFF; d_gene: NA; j_gene: TRBJ1-4; len: 17; v_gene: TRBV5-1; abundance: NA
CDR3nt: TGTGCCAGTACTACTCAGGGGCTTAATGAAAAACTGTTTTTT; CDR3aa: CASTTQGLNEKLFF; d_gene: NA; j_gene: TRBJ1-4; len: 14; v_gene: TRBV19; abundance: NA
CDR3nt: TGTGCCAGCAGTACTCCCGGGACGTCGAGCTACGAGCAGTACTTC; CDR3aa: CASSTPGTSSYEQYF; d_gene: NA; j_gene: TRBJ2-7; len: 15; v_gene: TRBV27; abundance: NA